Listed below are T cell receptor beta chains from one sample, sequenced in a study of blood T cell repertoires in COVID-19. Clones were sequenced by immunoSEQ multiplex PCR, and TCRdb holds only the in-frame ones, with some missing. The profile shows about 140,000 clones, 65% to 90% of them singletons. Sequences were obtained from peripheral blood. Every receptor here comes from a man aged 50 or older with acute or convalescent COVID-19. The CDR3 runs from the conserved cysteine through the conserved F or W. Fields, in order: D gene, clone size, J gene, V gene, CDR3 protein, CDR3 DNA. D genes are given only for firm matches. For some rows the clone size is stated as once, few or many, or as a class when expanded; others skip it.

NA NA TRBJ2-5 TRBV7-2 CASSSDLTGLVTETQYF TGTGCCAGCAGCTCAGACCTGACAGGTTTAGTAACGGAGACCCAGTACTTC
NA NA TRBJ2-7 TRBV28 CASASTVSYEQYF TGTGCCAGCGCATCAACAGTATCCTACGAGCAGTACTTC
TRBD1 NA TRBJ2-7 TRBV6-5 CASRPGQGSYEQYF TGTGCCAGCAGACCGGGACAGGGCTCTTACGAGCAGTACTTC
NA once TRBJ2-1 TRBV5-4 CASSLSGAADEQFF TGTGCCAGCAGCTTATCAGGTGCAGCGGATGAGCAGTTCTTC
TRBD2 NA TRBJ2-1 TRBV5-1 CASSFSSGTTYNEQFF TGCGCCAGCAGCTTCTCTAGCGGGACCACCTACAATGAGCAGTTCTTC
NA NA TRBJ2-1 TRBV28 CASTAGGFSYNEQFF TGTGCCAGCACTGCGGGCGGGTTCTCCTACAATGAGCAGTTCTTC
TRBD2 NA TRBJ2-7 TRBV5-1 CATKRGWEGPYEQYF TGCGCCACCAAGAGAGGATGGGAGGGACCCTACGAGCAGTACTTC
NA NA TRBJ1-1 TRBV20-1 CSAKREAEAFF TGCAGTGCCAAACGGGAGGCTGAAGCTTTCTTT
NA NA TRBJ1-1 TRBV28 CASTKGGVSTEAFF TGTGCCAGCACAAAAGGAGGGGTTAGCACTGAAGCTTTCTTT
NA NA TRBJ2-5 TRBV10-3 CAIRTSDSLQETQYF TGTGCCATCAGAACTTCGGACAGTTTGCAAGAGACCCAGTACTTC
NA NA TRBJ1-2 TRBV28 CASSREFSGYTF TGTGCCAGCAGTCGGGAGTTTAGCGGCTACACCTTC
TRBD2 NA TRBJ2-2 TRBV19 CASSKGSGTGGELFF TGTGCCAGTAGTAAGGGGAGCGGGACTGGCGGGGAGCTGTTTTTT
TRBD2 NA TRBJ2-3 TRBV10-3 CAIGSGLAGEADTQYF TGTGCCATCGGGTCCGGACTAGCGGGAGAAGCAGATACGCAGTATTTT
TRBD1 NA TRBJ2-5 TRBV28 CASSLRDSKETQYF TGTGCCAGCAGTTTAAGGGACAGCAAAGAGACCCAGTACTTC
NA NA TRBJ1-1 TRBV7-2 CASSFRIGGTEAFF TGTGCCAGCAGCTTCCGGATCGGGGGCACTGAAGCTTTCTTT
NA NA TRBJ1-3 TRBV28 CASIASSSGNTIYF TGTGCCAGCATAGCCTCATCCTCTGGAAACACCATATATTTT
NA NA TRBJ1-2 TRBV2 CASSVRPGDYGYTF TGTGCCAGCAGTGTCCGGCCAGGGGATTATGGCTACACCTTC
TRBD2 few TRBJ2-7 TRBV14 CASSQGLAPAEQYF TGTGCCAGCAGCCAGGGACTAGCCCCGGCCGAGCAGTACTTC
TRBD2 NA TRBJ2-1 TRBV7-2 CASSLSGGVWDEQFF TGTGCCAGCAGCTTATCGGGGGGGGTATGGGATGAGCAGTTCTTC
TRBD2 NA TRBJ2-3 TRBV7-3 CASSLIPSGGADTQYF TGTGCCAGCAGCTTAATACCTAGCGGGGGGGCCGATACGCAGTATTTT
NA once TRBJ2-5 TRBV25-1 CASSEYGTQETQYF TGTGCCAGCAGTGAATATGGCACCCAAGAGACCCAGTACTTC
NA NA TRBJ2-3 TRBV7-9 CASSLGSGTDTQYF TGTGCCAGCAGCTTAGGCTCAGGGACAGATACGCAGTATTTT
NA NA TRBJ1-4 TRBV2 CASSDYEKLFF TGTGCCAGCAGTGACTATGAAAAACTGTTTTTT